This T cell receptor beta chain was documented in a study of OX40 agonist ivuxolimab in advanced cancers. Background on the study: With a range of roughly 23 to 85, age averaged 60 years, and 70% to 85% were male.

The assay was immunoSEQ multiplex PCR, and TCRdb's table has in-frame clones only and misses some. Here the sample spans 77,000 or so clones, about 90% being singletons. Looked up from germline, CDR1 is MDHEN and CDR2 is SYDVKM. Trimming shortened V by 3 bases and J by 6 bases, and 11 bases separated the two germline ends. The CDR3 has 14 amino acids. Broader study findings: At 0.1 to 3.0 mg/kg, clonal expansion of CD4+ and CD8+ blood T cells had occurred by week 6.

Comments on this clone: What it recognizes is unknown.

Blood sampling took place at baseline, cycle 4 day 1, and cycle 7 day 1. This clonotype originated in an adult with an advanced solid tumor such as melanoma, head and neck, liver or kidney cancer. Sequences were derived from CD4+ or CD8+ T cells sorted from blood, sampled in a trial of the OX40 agonist ivuxolimab. The V call is TRBV28, the J call TRBJ1-4, with D unclear. DNA of the CDR3: TGTGCCAGCAGTTTGATAGACGTACATGAAAAACTGTTTTTT. Protein product: CASSLIDVHEKLFF.